A few counts support the clone carrying this T cell receptor beta chain. Those who participated ranged in age from roughly 18 to 90 years and resided in some 24 US areas. This CDR3 region has 14 residues. The V gene lost 8 bases and the J gene lost 5 bases, with 15 bases spanning the gap. CDR1 MNHEY and CDR2 SVGAGI come from the germline V gene. The data are from a study of blood T cell repertoires in COVID-19. Turning to the study itself: The United States, Italy and Spain were the sources of the acute and convalescent COVID-19 samples. Sources were T cells, B-cell-depleted T cells, or PBMCs; the material itself was cDNA or gDNA.

Original data processing: Estimates of nucleated cell counts were drawn from the amplification of reference gene primers. Sequencing used immunoSEQ multiplex PCR; TCRdb keeps in-frame clones, though not all of them. For V, J and clone size, that table is used; D and trimming come from the DNA. The table shows about 200,000 clones, with less than 90% occurring only once. The chain is built from TRBV6-5 and TRBJ1-4; D ambiguous. Sequencing was performed on PBMCs or T cells enriched from blood (not recorded which). The origin of this receptor is a woman in her 30s who had been exposed to COVID-19. This CDR3 reads CASGLTSGNEKLFF. In DNA, the CDR3 is TGTGCCAGCGGTCTCACTTCGGGGAATGAAAAACTGTTTTTT.